This is a list of T cell receptor beta chains from one sample in a study of T cell responses to AZD1222 COVID-19 vaccine. Some clones are missing from TCRdb's copy, which holds only in-frame ones; the method was immunoSEQ multiplex PCR. The sample has about 140,000 clones, approximately 88% seen once. Here the sequenced sample was peripheral blood, taken on day 0 of AZD1222 vaccination. All receptors derive from an adult in good health. Each CDR3 is given with its conserved first and last residue. D genes are given only for firm matches. Some rows have no size entry. The others give once, few or many, or a class for an expanded clone.

size	J	D	V	DNA	CDR3
-	TRBJ1-5	-	TRBV30	TGTGCCTGGGGAGAAAATCAGCCCCAGCATTTT	CAWGENQPQHF
-	TRBJ1-5	-	TRBV6-2/TRBV6-3	TGTGCCAGCAGTTATCACAGCCCAACTCTGCAGCCCCAGCATTTT	CASSYHSPTLQPQHF
-	TRBJ1-2	TRBD1	TRBV19	TGTGCCAGTAGTTCCTCCGGGACAGGGGACTATGGCTACACCTTC	CASSSSGTGDYGYTF
-	TRBJ2-1	TRBD2	TRBV12-5	TGTGCTAGTGGTTTGGTACTAGGGACTACCTTTTCCCCCTACAATGAGCAGTTCTTC	CASGLVLGTTFSPYNEQFF
-	TRBJ1-2	TRBD1	TRBV2	TGTGCCAGCAGTCCCGGGACAGGCCTCGATGGCTACACCTTC	CASSPGTGLDGYTF
-	TRBJ1-3	-	TRBV27	TGTGCCAGCAGTCCCGACTCTGGAAACACCATATATTTT	CASSPDSGNTIYF
-	TRBJ1-2	-	TRBV7-2	TGTGCCAGCAGCTCGGGACCGAACTATGGCTACACCTTC	CASSSGPNYGYTF
-	TRBJ2-1	TRBD2	TRBV29-1	TGCAGCGTAGACGACGCGGGGCGGGGGGCCAGAAATGAGCAGTTCTTC	CSVDDAGRGARNEQFF
-	TRBJ1-3	-	TRBV5-4	TGTGCCAGCAGCTTGTCGGTTGGAAACACCATATATTTT	CASSLSVGNTIYF
-	TRBJ1-3	-	TRBV2	TGTGCCAGCAGTCCTAGACTGGAGAAGCCTGGAAACACCATATATTTT	CASSPRLEKPGNTIYF
-	TRBJ1-6	-	TRBV4-3	TGCGCCAGCAGCCAAAAGGGGCCAGGCTATAATTCACCCCTCCACTTT	CASSQKGPGYNSPLHF
-	TRBJ1-2	-	TRBV5-1	TGCGCCAGCAGCTTGGACAGGGCGGTCTATGGCTACACCTTC	CASSLDRAVYGYTF
few	TRBJ2-7	TRBD1	TRBV6-5	TGTGCCAGCAGCAAGTTACCGGACAGGGCTGACGAGCAGTACTTC	CASSKLPDRADEQYF
once	TRBJ1-3	TRBD1	TRBV6-5	TGTGCCAGCCGTAGAGACAGGGCTCTTGGAAACACCATATATTTT	CASRRDRALGNTIYF
-	TRBJ2-2	-	TRBV24-1	TGTGCCACCAGTGGTTACAGGGTAGGGATCCCCGCGAACACCGGGGAGCTGTTTTTT	CATSGYRVGIPANTGELFF
-	TRBJ2-3	TRBD1	TRBV6-2/TRBV6-3	TGTGCCAGCAGTTACTCGCCTCACGACAGGGGGCTAAACACAGATACGCAGTATTTT	CASSYSPHDRGLNTDTQYF
-	TRBJ2-7	TRBD2	TRBV27	TGTGCCAGCAACCCTTTCGCCGGGACTAGCGGGAGTAACGAGCAGTACTTC	CASNPFAGTSGSNEQYF
few	TRBJ1-2	TRBD1	TRBV7-2	TGTGCCAGCAGCGAACAGGGGATAGTGAACTATGGCTACACCTTC	CASSEQGIVNYGYTF
once	TRBJ1-1	-	TRBV4-1	TGCGCCAGCGCGAGGGTGGGAAATTTCGTAGCTTTCTTT	CASARVGNFVAFF
-	TRBJ1-1	-	TRBV19	TGTGCCAGTAGTATAGGGGAGAACACTGAAGCTTTCTTT	CASSIGENTEAFF
-	TRBJ2-1	-	TRBV10-3	TGTGCCATCAGTGGGAGCAGACATTTCCAGTTCTTC	CAISGSRHFQFF
-	TRBJ2-7	-	TRBV7-2	TGTGCCAGCAGCTTAGGAGAGGGGGTTGTCGGAGGCGAGCAGTACTTC	CASSLGEGVVGGEQYF
-	TRBJ1-5	-	TRBV9	TGTGCCAGCAGCGTAGAACAGGGCCCGGGGCCCCAGCATTTT	CASSVEQGPGPQHF
-	TRBJ2-1	TRBD2	TRBV19	TGTGCCAGTAGGGGGGGACTAGCGGGGTCAAAGGAGCAGTTCTTC	CASRGGLAGSKEQFF
-	TRBJ2-7	-	TRBV16	TGTGCCAGCAGCCCGATATCCGGGACACAGACCTACGAGCAGTACTTC	CASSPISGTQTYEQYF
-	TRBJ2-3	-	TRBV27	TGTGCCAGCAGAAGCCTAGCGTCTGGGGGCACAGATACGCAGTATTTT	CASRSLASGGTDTQYF
once	TRBJ1-4	-	TRBV4-3	TGCGCCAGCAGCCAAGGGATAGGGAGGGAAAAACTGTTTTTT	CASSQGIGREKLFF
-	TRBJ2-5	TRBD1	TRBV9	TGTGCCAGCAGCGTAGAAGGACAGGCGACCTCGGGGACCCAGTACTTC	CASSVEGQATSGTQYF
-	TRBJ1-5	TRBD1	TRBV6-1	TGTGCCAGCAAATGGGACAGGGTCAATCAGCCCCAGCATTTT	CASKWDRVNQPQHF
-	TRBJ1-2	-	TRBV19	TGTGCCAGTAGTATTGGGGGGGCCCTACCCAACTATGGCTACACCTTC	CASSIGGALPNYGYTF
-	TRBJ2-5	-	TRBV27	TGTGCCAGGGACCTTCTTTACAGGGAGGGAGAGACCCAGTACTTC	CARDLLYREGETQYF
-	TRBJ1-5	-	TRBV28	TGTGCCAGCAGTTTGGACGGTAATCAGCCCCAGCATTTT	CASSLDGNQPQHF
-	TRBJ2-7	-	TRBV11-2	TGTGCCAGCAGCTTAGATCTAACAGGGATCTACGAGCAGTACTTC	CASSLDLTGIYEQYF
-	TRBJ1-2	-	TRBV9	TGTGCCAGCAGCGTAGACGATATAGGTTATGGCTACACCTTC	CASSVDDIGYGYTF
-	TRBJ1-2	TRBD1	TRBV28	TGTGCCAGGAAGGGACAGGGGGGCTACACCTTC	CARKGQGGYTF
-	TRBJ2-5	-	TRBV7-3	TGTGCCAGCAGCTTGGGGGGCCAGGAGACCCAGTACTTC	CASSLGGQETQYF
-	TRBJ1-5	-	TRBV4-3	TGCGCCAGCAGCCAAGCCTTAACAGGGAGCAATCAGCCCCAGCATTTT	CASSQALTGSNQPQHF
-	TRBJ1-6	-	TRBV5-6	TGTGCCAGCAGCTTGGGGACCGCAAATTCACCCCTCCACTTT	CASSLGTANSPLHF
-	TRBJ2-5	-	TRBV6-2/TRBV6-3	TGTGCCAGCAGTTACTCGAGTTGGGCGCAGGAGACCCAGTACTTC	CASSYSSWAQETQYF
-	TRBJ2-5	TRBD1	TRBV5-1	TGCGCCAGCAGCTCACGACAGGGGGCCTTTTTGGAGACCCAGTACTTC	CASSSRQGAFLETQYF
-	TRBJ2-3	TRBD2	TRBV5-1	TGCGCCAGCAGCTTACGGACTAGCGGAGGGATCACAGATACGCAGTATTTT	CASSLRTSGGITDTQYF